These 9 T cell receptor beta chains came from one sample sequenced in a study of cytomegalovirus exposure and HLA in healthy donors. Primers for the PCR totalled 60 Vbeta and 13 Jbeta. Sequencing used immunoSEQ multiplex PCR; TCRdb keeps in-frame clones, though not all of them. The data contain 150,000 or so clones, approximately 80% of them seen just once; the ten biggest clones take up 7%. The sample taken for sequencing was PBMCs. These receptors all come from a woman in her thirties or forties in good health and CMV-seropositive.

This clone appeared many times. The chain carries TRBV5-1 and TRBJ1-2; tentatively, D is TRBD1 (6 bases). Trimming stripped 4 bases from V and 2 bases from J, with 18 bases between. The germline V gene has CDR1 SGHRS and CDR2 YFSETQ. The CDR3 is made up of 16 amino acids. CDR3 nucleotides: TGCGCCAGCAGCCCCGGGACATCCACGAAGAACTATGGCTACACCTTC. It is translated as CASSPGTSTKNYGYTF.

The chain combines TRBV28 with TRBJ1-2, with D tentatively TRBD1 (6 bases). Trimming removed 2 bases from V and 8 bases from J, with 24 bases in between. Looked up from germline, CDR1 is MDHEN and CDR2 is SYDVKM. The CDR3 covers 17 residues. CDR3 loop: CASSLTGRAGELEGYTF. The CDR3 DNA is TGTGCCAGCAGTTTAACAGGGAGGGCAGGGGAATTGGAGGGCTACACCTTC.

This rearrangement joins TRBV10-1 to TRBJ2-1; no clear D gene. Germline V gives CDR1 WNHNN, CDR2 SYGVQD (reference sequence). The length of the CDR3 is 14 residues. The V gene lost 5 bases and the J gene lost 0 bases, with 8 bases spanning the gap. This CDR3 is CASSRRSSYNEQFF. In nucleotides, the CDR3 is TGCGCCAGCAGTCGCCGGAGCTCCTACAATGAGCAGTTCTTC.

This rearrangement joins TRBV7-6 to TRBJ2-1, with D maybe TRBD1 (6 bases). Germline V gene sequence: CDR1 SGHVS, CDR2 FNYEAQ. The length of the CDR3 is 14 residues. The V gene lost 4 bases and the J gene lost 10 bases, with 17 bases spanning the gap. The DNA of the CDR3 is TGTGCCAGCAGCTCGGACGCACAGAGGGGGGAGCAGTTCTTC. This translates into CASSSDAQRGEQFF. The full variable domain, completed using reference TRBV7-6 and TRBJ2-1, is GAGVSQSPRYKVTKRGQDVALRCDPISGHVSLYWYRQALGQGPEFLTYFNYEAQQDKSGLPNDRFSAERPEGSISTLTIQRTEQRDSAMYRCASSSDAQRGEQFFGPGTRLTVL.

The V gene is TRBV19, the J gene TRBJ2-5; TRBD1 might be the D (5 bases). The CDR3 runs to 15 residues. V lost 3 bases and J 4 bases, leaving 15 bases between the germline ends. CDR1 is LNHDA and CDR2 is SQIVND in the germline V gene (reference sequence). CDR3 amino acids: CASSISGSQGETQYF. The CDR3, as DNA: TGTGCCAGTAGTATCAGTGGCAGCCAGGGAGAGACCCAGTACTTC.

The chain links TRBV6-6 to TRBJ1-6; 10 nucleotides line up with TRBD1. Germline loops: CDR1 MNHNY, CDR2 SVGAGI (reference sequence). V shed 7 bases and J 8 bases; nucleotides not matched to a gene: 11. CDR3 length: 16 amino acids. CDR3 in amino acids: CASKTEVGTGDSPLHF. CDR3 DNA: TGTGCCAGCAAGACAGAGGTAGGGACAGGGGATTCACCCCTCCACTTT.

The gene calls are TRBV6-4 and TRBJ2-1, with 13 bases fitting TRBD2. V gave up 7 bases and J gave up 7 bases; unmatched junction bases: 7. The CDR3 runs to 15 residues. Germline V gene sequence: CDR1 MRHNA, CDR2 SNTAGT. The CDR3 DNA follows: TGTGCCAGCACCCCGACTAGCGGGGGGTCAAATGAGCAGTTCTTC. Translated: CASTPTSGGSNEQFF.

This clone was found a few times. The chain has TRBV5-1 and TRBJ1-4; 9 bases line up with TRBD1. Germline V gives CDR1 SGHRS, CDR2 YFSETQ. Trimming removed 4 bases from V and 5 bases from J; junction bases left unmatched: 6. The CDR3 runs to 15 residues. CDR3 in amino acids: CASSLDGQGNEKLFF. In DNA form, the CDR3 reads TGCGCCAGCAGCCTTGACGGACAGGGGAATGAAAAACTGTTTTTT.

This chain uses TRBV5-1 with TRBJ2-1, with TRBD1 matching 7 bases. Germline V lookup: CDR1 SGHRS, CDR2 YFSETQ. With V trimmed by 0 bases and J by 6 bases, 6 bases remained unmatched. The CDR3 has 15 amino acids. The CDR3 DNA sequence: TGCGCCAGCAGCTTGGGACAGGGTGGAAGCAATGAGCAGTTCTTC. As protein: CASSLGQGGSNEQFF.